This note documents a single T cell receptor (beta chain) sequence. The antigen is undetermined. Specified time point: week 47, end of study. Every single dose of the vaccine, 300 ug of mutant IDH1 20-mer peptide, came with topical imiquimod. Patients carried new grade 3 or 4 IDH1-mutant astrocytomas lacking nuclear ATRX. Sequencing was performed with immunoSEQ multiplex PCR; in TCRdb, only in-frame clones are kept and a portion is missing. This sample carries tens of thousands of clones, over 70% of them seen once, and the ten largest clones take around 5%. The data were taken from a study of a mutant IDH1 vaccine in newly diagnosed glioma. Study at large: The therapy given earlier, which was standard therapy, consisted of radiotherapy, temozolomide, or both, and most of the patients received both. V12 fell at week 35 and V13, the study end, at week 47. Overall study findings and caveats: It was about 95% of patients that developed vaccine-induced immune responses.

Trimming took off 6 bases at V and 7 bases at J, with 12 bases between the two ends. From germline, CDR1 is DFQATT and CDR2 SNEGSKA (reference sequence). This CDR3 is built from 11 residues. The clonotype comes from a man over 45 with glioma. The sequences come from PBMCs, collected from a glioma patient whose treatment included an IDH1 peptide vaccine. The J gene is TRBJ1-2, the V gene TRBV20-1; D remains ambiguous. CDR3 coding DNA: TGCAGTGCCTTACGGGATTCTGGCTACACCTTC. This translates into CSALRDSGYTF.